A selection of T cell receptor beta chains follows, all from one sample in a study of cytomegalovirus exposure and HLA in healthy donors. Repertoires were generated with immunoSEQ multiplex PCR, while TCRdb's copy carries only in-frame clones and drops some. This sample contains roughly 42,000 clones. The sequenced sample consisted of PBMCs. These receptor sequences come from a man between 25 and 39 years old in good health and CMV-seronegative. Both conserved end residues are part of each CDR3. D genes are given only for firm matches.

>TRBV6-5|-|16|TRBJ2-1
TGTGCCAGCAGTTTTAGACAGGTCAGCTCCTACAATGAGCAGTTCTTC
CASSFRQVSSYNEQFF
>TRBV20-1|-|11|TRBJ1-1
TGCAGAGTGGACAGATTACCTGAAGCTTTCTTT
CRVDRLPEAFF
>TRBV6-5|-|16|TRBJ2-2
TGTGCCAGCAGTTACTCGAGTCCCTCACACACCGGGGAGCTGTTTTTT
CASSYSSPSHTGELFF
>TRBV29-1|TRBD2|21|TRBJ2-5
TGCAGCGTTGAAGCCAGATTTGGGGCTAGCGGGAGAGATCGGGGCCAAGAGACCCAGTACTTC
CSVEARFGASGRDRGQETQYF
>TRBV9|-|15|TRBJ1-2
TGTGCCAGCAGCGTTGCGGGGGGTTCTAACTATGGCTACACCTTC
CASSVAGGSNYGYTF
>TRBV4-2|-|16|TRBJ2-1
TGTGCCAGCAGCCAAGATCTAAGGAGTTCCTACAATGAGCAGTTCTTC
CASSQDLRSSYNEQFF
>TRBV5-6|TRBD1|11|TRBJ2-1
TGTGCCAGAAGCTTAGGACAGGGTCTGTTCTTC
CARSLGQGLFF
>TRBV30|TRBD2|11|TRBJ2-1
TGTGCCTGTAAAGCGGGAGTTGAGCAGTTCTTC
CACKAGVEQFF
>TRBV5-6|-|17|TRBJ1-5
TGTGCCAGCAGCGCCCGGGACTCCGGTGCTCTCAATCAGCCCCAGCATTTT
CASSARDSGALNQPQHF
>TRBV4-3|-|16|TRBJ2-6
TGCGCCAGCAGCCAAGATGAGGGGGCTGGGGCCAACGTCCTGACTTTC
CASSQDEGAGANVLTF
>TRBV6-5|TRBD2|16|TRBJ2-7
TGTGCCAGCAGTTGGGGACTAGCGGGAGTCGATGGGGAGCAGTACTTC
CASSWGLAGVDGEQYF
>TRBV13|TRBD2|17|TRBJ2-7
TGTGCCAGCAGCTTAGCGGGACTAGCGGGTATCACCTACGAGCAGTACTTC
CASSLAGLAGITYEQYF
>TRBV6-1|TRBD2|18|TRBJ2-3
TGTGCCAGCAGTGAACAAGTTGGCGGGAGAGTTGGTACAGATACGCAGTATTTT
CASSEQVGGRVGTDTQYF
>TRBV4-2|TRBD1|14|TRBJ2-7
TGTGCCAGCAGCCCGCGGACAGGGCTGGAGGAGCAGTACTTC
CASSPRTGLEEQYF
>TRBV5-6|-|13|TRBJ1-2
TGTGCCAGCAGCTTCGACACCAACTATGGCTACACCTTC
CASSFDTNYGYTF
>TRBV15|TRBD1|15|TRBJ2-2
TGTGCCACCAGCAGGACAGGGGGCGGCACCGGGGAGCTGTTTTTT
CATSRTGGGTGELFF
>TRBV5-6|-|15|TRBJ1-1
TGTGCCAGCAGCTTGAATTTGGCGGGGAACACTGAAGCTTTCTTT
CASSLNLAGNTEAFF
>TRBV4-2|TRBD1|15|TRBJ1-1
TGTGCCAGCAGCGGGCCCGGGACAGGGAACACTGAAGCTTTCTTT
CASSGPGTGNTEAFF
>TRBV6-6|TRBD1|14|TRBJ2-7
TGTGCCAGCACTGATGGGACAGGGGGTTTCGAGCAGTACTTC
CASTDGTGGFEQYF
>TRBV6-5|-|16|TRBJ2-7
TGTGCCAGCAGTTACTCGTTAGTGGGGAGCGCCTACGAGCAGTACTTC
CASSYSLVGSAYEQYF
>TRBV2|TRBD2|15|TRBJ2-3
TGTGCCAGCAGGAAGGGACTAGCGGACACAGATACGCAGTATTTT
CASRKGLADTDTQYF
>TRBV20-1|-|11|TRBJ1-1
TGCAGTGCCCTCGTAAACACTGAAGCTTTCTTT
CSALVNTEAFF
>TRBV29-1|-|13|TRBJ1-2
TGCAGCGTTGTAGAGAGGAAGATTAATGGCTACACCTTC
CSVVERKINGYTF
>TRBV7-2|TRBD2|13|TRBJ2-5
TGTGCCAGCAGTAAGCGGGAGGGGGAGACCCAGTACTTC
CASSKREGETQYF
>TRBV6-4|-|15|TRBJ2-6
TGTGCCAGCAGTGACGGGGCTTCTGGGGCCAACGTCCTGACTTTC
CASSDGASGANVLTF
>TRBV7-9|-|15|TRBJ1-2
TGTGCCAGCAGCTTAGTGAGTGAGGGACATGAGGACTACACCTTC
CASSLVSEGHEDYTF
>TRBV30|-|11|TRBJ1-6
TGTGCCTGGGGTCGGGGTTCACCCCTCCACTTT
CAWGRGSPLHF
>TRBV6-1|-|15|TRBJ1-1
TGTGCCAGCAGCCTAAATTTAGCTGCGGACACTGAAGCTTTCTTT
CASSLNLAADTEAFF
>TRBV7-2|TRBD1|15|TRBJ2-3
TGTGCCAGCAGCTTAGGGACAGGGTACACAGATACGCAGTATTTT
CASSLGTGYTDTQYF
>TRBV6-1|-|16|TRBJ2-1
TGTGCCAGCAGTGAGGCGGGGGCGATTTCCTACAATGAGCAGTTCTTC
CASSEAGAISYNEQFF
>TRBV5-4|-|13|TRBJ2-7
TGTGCCAGCAGCTCAGACTGGGGGCACGAGCAGTACTTC
CASSSDWGHEQYF
>TRBV11-2|-|14|TRBJ2-7
TGTGCCAGCAGCCCCCCTACAGGAATAAACGAGCAGTACTTC
CASSPPTGINEQYF
>TRBV6-6|-|13|TRBJ1-5
TGTGCCAGCAGCAACAGGGTAGGGCAGCCCCAGCATTTT
CASSNRVGQPQHF
>TRBV4-2|-|18|TRBJ1-5
TGTGCCAGCAGCCAAGTCGGTGGGGAGGGTTTGAGCAATCAGCCCCAGCATTTT
CASSQVGGEGLSNQPQHF
>TRBV4-1|TRBD1|14|TRBJ1-2
TGCGCCAGCAGCCAGATGGGACAGGTAAAGGGCTACACCTTC
CASSQMGQVKGYTF
>TRBV5-4|TRBD1|14|TRBJ1-2
TGTGCCAGCAGCTCGAAACAGGGGGCGAGTGGCTACACCTTC
CASSSKQGASGYTF
>TRBV12-5|TRBD2|17|TRBJ2-7
TGTGCTAGTGGTTTTAACATAGGGGAGGGGACCAAGTACGAGCAGTACTTC
CASGFNIGEGTKYEQYF
>TRBV27|TRBD1|14|TRBJ2-7
TGTGCCAGCAGGACGGGACAGGAAAACTACGAGCAGTACTTC
CASRTGQENYEQYF
>TRBV7-6|-|15|TRBJ2-2
TGTGCCAGCAGCTCGTCGACAGGCGGGGGCGGGGAGCTGTTTTTT
CASSSSTGGGGELFF
>TRBV5-1|-|15|TRBJ1-4
TGCGCCAGCAGTTTCCTTAATATACTTGGTGAAAAACTGTTTTTT
CASSFLNILGEKLFF
>TRBV6-4|TRBD2|15|TRBJ2-3
TGTGCCAGCAGTGAAGGCGGGAGGGAGACAGATACGCAGTATTTT
CASSEGGRETDTQYF
>TRBV11-2|TRBD2|17|TRBJ2-7
TGTGCCAGCAGCTTAGACGGACGGACTAGCGGGAGCTACGAGCAGTACTTC
CASSLDGRTSGSYEQYF
>TRBV7-9|TRBD2|17|TRBJ2-1
TGTGCCAGCAGCCCATCGAAATCTAGCGGGACCTACAATGAGCAGTTCTTC
CASSPSKSSGTYNEQFF
>TRBV4-3|-|15|TRBJ1-2
TGCGCCAGCAGCCAAGATGAGGCGGTCCTCTATGGCTACACCTTC
CASSQDEAVLYGYTF
>TRBV6-6|-|14|TRBJ2-7
TGTGCCAGCAGTTACTCACACCTAGCCTCCGAGCAGTACTTC
CASSYSHLASEQYF
>TRBV18|TRBD1|15|TRBJ1-1
TGTGCCAGCTCACCTCTACCGGGACAGGGGACTGAAGCTTTCTTT
CASSPLPGQGTEAFF
>TRBV15|TRBD1|14|TRBJ1-4
TGTGCCACCAGCAGGGGACAGAATAATGAAAAACTGTTTTTT
CATSRGQNNEKLFF
>TRBV18|TRBD1|14|TRBJ2-1
TGTGCCAGCTCGGGACAGGGAAAGTACAATGAGCAGTTCTTC
CASSGQGKYNEQFF
>TRBV5-1|TRBD2|15|TRBJ2-6
TGCGCCAGCAGCCCTAGCGGGAGTGGGGCCAACGTCCTGACTTTC
CASSPSGSGANVLTF
>TRBV5-6|TRBD2|17|TRBJ2-2
TGTGCCAGCAGCAACCGACTAGCGGCCGCGAACACCGGGGAGCTGTTTTTT
CASSNRLAAANTGELFF
>TRBV30|TRBD2|15|TRBJ2-3
TGTGCCGGGAGTGTCCGGGCGGGAGGGACAGATACGCAGTATTTT
CAGSVRAGGTDTQYF
>TRBV19|-|14|TRBJ1-5
TGTGCCAGTAGTACCAGGACTGGAGATCAGCCCCAGCATTTT
CASSTRTGDQPQHF
>TRBV11-1|TRBD1|14|TRBJ1-1
TGTGCCAGCAGCATCGGAGGGGGCGGATCTGAAGCTTTCTTT
CASSIGGGGSEAFF
>TRBV30|-|15|TRBJ1-5
TGTGCCGGGAGTCTCCCAGGGAGGGAGGATCAGCCCCAGCATTTT
CAGSLPGREDQPQHF
>TRBV29-1|TRBD1|12|TRBJ2-7
TGCAGCGTGGGGACAGGGGGCGACGAGCAGTACTTC
CSVGTGGDEQYF
>TRBV6-5|-|13|TRBJ2-3
TGTGCCAGCAGTTACTCGACAGGAGATACGCAGTATTTT
CASSYSTGDTQYF
>TRBV5-1|TRBD1|16|TRBJ1-4
TGCGCCAGCAGTTTCCCCGGGACAGGGTTAGATGAAAAACTGTTTTTT
CASSFPGTGLDEKLFF
>TRBV7-3|TRBD2|15|TRBJ2-7
TGTGCCAGCAGCCCCGGGACTAGCGGGAACTACGAGCAGTACTTC
CASSPGTSGNYEQYF
>TRBV6-5|TRBD1|15|TRBJ2-2
TGTGCCAGCAGTCCGGGGACAGCTAACACCGGGGAGCTGTTTTTT
CASSPGTANTGELFF
>TRBV18|-|14|TRBJ2-5
TGTGCCAGCTCACCACCGCGGGCTGAAGAGACCCAGTACTTC
CASSPPRAEETQYF